This record concerns one TCR beta chain sequence. In the original processing: Reference gene primer amplification yielded estimated nucleated cell counts. The method was immunoSEQ multiplex PCR; TCRdb's version includes in-frame clones alone and lacks a portion of them. D and trimming were read from the DNA, whereas the V and J calls and clone size are those reported in that table. The repertoire holds about 380,000 clones, with 70% to 90% as singletons. The sample comes from a study of blood T cell repertoires in COVID-19. Participants were aged about 18 to 90 years, lived in 25 or so US areas, and enrolled virtually. Cohort allocation depended upon clinical history that participants reported. Recovered status in Cohort 3 required two negative PCRs, clearance, or symptom resolution. Germline-derived CDR1 and CDR2 are ENHRY and SYGVKD. With 10 bases removed from V and 6 bases from J, the gap between germline ends came to 18 bases. The CDR3 is 13 residues long.

The source of this sequence is a man between 25 and 39 years old who had recovered from COVID-19. The material sequenced was PBMCs or T cells enriched from blood (not recorded which). V gene TRBV10-3 combines with J gene TRBJ1-2; D is uncertain. CDR3 amino acids: CATREAEGHGYTF. CDR3 sequence (DNA): TGTGCCACCCGGGAGGCGGAGGGTCATGGCTACACCTTC.